This TCR beta chain was obtained from a study of cytomegalovirus exposure and HLA in healthy donors. Points from the study as a whole: Researchers had no immune exposure information except CMV serostatus available. Links to common viral pathogens appeared, in a later analysis, for several of the most significant clusters. Cytomegalovirus association was listed for roughly 160 TCR beta chains.

Details on this clone: The antigen remains unidentified.

Germline loops: CDR1 MGHRA, CDR2 YSYEKL. This CDR3 has 10 amino acids. The trim removed 8 bases at V and 8 bases at J, leaving 2 bases unmatched. The PCR ran on 60 Vbeta and 13 Jbeta primers. Using immunoSEQ multiplex PCR, the repertoire was profiled, and TCRdb retains in-frame clones only, with some absent. The sample shows 150,000 or so clones, approximately 70% of them seen only once. The chain couples TRBV4-1 to TRBJ2-7; TRBD2 aligns across 8 bases. The sequence came from a woman in her late teens or twenties in good health and CMV-seronegative. The sample comprised PBMCs. CDR3 protein: CASGTRKQYF. In nucleotides, the CDR3 is TGCGCCAGCGGGACTAGAAAGCAGTACTTC.